This entry lists 18 T cell receptor beta chains sequenced from one sample in a study of CD8 T cells in ankylosing spondylitis. One entry per CDR3 protein, called by TCRdb with MiXCR from the 5' RACE reads. The sample shows about 300,000 distinct CDR3 sequences, less than 25% of them seen only once. The material sequenced was blood, either unsorted or a sorted T cell fraction (not recorded which). The source of these receptors is a female donor with ankylosing spondylitis or in good health (not recorded which).

This clonotype was counted a few times. The chain combines TRBV10-3 with TRBJ2-7, with 11 bases matching TRBD1. This CDR3 contains 13 residues. Germline-derived CDR1 and CDR2 are ENHRY and SYGVKD. Trimming at V came to 6 bases and at J to 5 bases, leaving 3 bases not matched to a gene. The CDR3 nucleotides are TGTGCCATCAGCAAGGGACAGGGGGACGAGCAGTACTTC. Its protein is CAISKGQGDEQYF.

This clonotype was detected a few times. The chain links TRBV9 to TRBJ2-1; tentatively, D is TRBD2 (6 bases). The V and J ends lost 3 bases and 9 bases respectively, with 10 bases between them. Looked up from germline, CDR1 is SGDLS and CDR2 is YYNGEE. This CDR3 region has 12 residues. The CDR3 sequence is CASSASVGEQFF. The CDR3 bases are TGTGCCAGCAGCGCTAGCGTGGGTGAGCAGTTCTTC. Looking up the rest from reference TRBV9 and TRBJ2-1 gives the full variable domain: DSGVTQTPKHLITATGQRVTLRCSPRSGDLSVYWYQQSLDQGLQFLIQYYNGEERAKGNILERFSAQQFPDLHSELNLSSLELGDSALYFCASSASVGEQFFGPGTRLTVL.

This clonotype showed up just a few times. This sequence joins TRBV20-1 and TRBJ2-1, with TRBD2 matching 7 bases. V lost 6 bases to trimming and J lost 2 bases; unmatched junction nucleotides: 7. The CDR3 loop spans 14 amino acids. Germline V lookup: CDR1 DFQATT, CDR2 SNEGSKA (reference sequence). The CDR3, as DNA: TGCAGTGCCCAGTTAGCGGGCACCTACAATGAGCAGTTCTTC. It specifies CSAQLAGTYNEQFF.

This chain connects TRBV5-5 to TRBJ2-3, with D unclear. The CDR3 length is 14 residues. Germline CDR1 is SGHKS and CDR2 is YYEKEE (reference sequence). Trimming left V 1 base short and J 4 bases short, with 10 bases between. CDR3 nucleotides: TGTGCCAGCAGCTTGTGGACGGCCCCAGATACGCAGTATTTT. Its protein is CASSLWTAPDTQYF.

This chain joins TRBV6-6 and TRBJ2-1, with D possibly being TRBD2 (5 bases). The CDR3 consists of 12 residues. CDR1 and CDR2 from the germline V gene are MNHNY and SVGAGI (reference sequence). V dropped 6 bases and J dropped 8 bases, with 11 bases sitting between them. The CDR3 reads CASSRPGDEQFF. The CDR3 DNA reads as TGTGCCAGCAGCCGCCCCGGGGATGAGCAGTTCTTC.

The table lists this clonotype with a few counts. The V gene is TRBV15, the J gene TRBJ2-4; D may be TRBD1 (6 bases). V was cut by 0 bases and J by 6 bases, with 12 bases left in between. The length of the CDR3 is 15 residues. Germline V gene lookup returns CDR1 LNHNV and CDR2 YYDKDF (reference sequence). The chain's CDR3 is CATSRDLQGVNIQYF. The CDR3 bases are TGTGCCACCAGCAGAGATTTACAGGGTGTAAACATTCAGTACTTC.

This chain connects TRBV2 to TRBJ2-3, with 7 bases aligning to TRBD1. Per the germline V gene, CDR1 is SNHLY and CDR2 is FYNNEI. The CDR3 runs 14 residues. The J segment lost 2 bases and the V segment lost 6 bases, leaving 5 bases of the junction unmatched. The CDR3: CASRGGYDTDTQYF. The CDR3 DNA sequence: TGTGCCAGCAGAGGGGGCTACGACACAGATACGCAGTATTTT.

This clonotype was detected a few times. The chain has TRBV19 and TRBJ2-1; TRBD1 matches 7 bases. This CDR3 has 15 residues. Germline values: CDR1 LNHDA, CDR2 SQIVND (reference sequence). V gave up 3 bases and J gave up 3 bases; unmatched junction bases: 5. CDR3: CASSIKDRLYNEQFF. The CDR3 DNA reads TGTGCCAGTAGTATCAAGGACAGGCTCTACAATGAGCAGTTCTTC.

This clonotype was recorded many times. The chain carries TRBV25-1 and TRBJ2-1; 16 bases line up with TRBD2. The CDR3 is 16 residues long. V shed 5 bases, J shed 7 bases, and the junction held 5 bases outside the gene matches. The germline V gene has CDR1 MGHDK and CDR2 SYGVNS. In DNA, the CDR3 is TGTGCCAGCAGTCCCCCGGGACTAGCGGGGGGGAATGAGCAGTTCTTC. Translated: CASSPPGLAGGNEQFF.

This clonotype was observed many times. The V call is TRBV29-1, the J call TRBJ2-3, with D unresolved. Germline values: CDR1 SQVTM, CDR2 ANQGSEA. The ends were cut back, 7 bases at V and 1 base at J, with 15 bases in the middle. CDR3 size: 14 residues. CDR3 amino acids: CSADIHYGTDTQYF. CDR3 DNA: TGCAGCGCTGACATACACTATGGCACAGATACGCAGTATTTT.

The chain uses TRBV29-1 and TRBJ2-1; 7 bases are a match to TRBD2. Trimming cost V 2 bases and J 0 bases; bases outside gene matches: 7. The length of the CDR3 is 16 residues. The germline gives CDR1 SQVTM, CDR2 ANQGSEA. The DNA for the CDR3 is TGCAGCGTTGAATCGGAACTAGCGCTCTCCTACAATGAGCAGTTCTTC. As protein: CSVESELALSYNEQFF.

This clonotype showed up just a few times. This chain uses TRBV29-1 with TRBJ2-2; 8 bases align to TRBD1. J gave up 5 bases and V 5 bases, and 10 bases lay outside the gene matches. This CDR3 is 15 amino acids long. Germline CDR1 reads SQVTM; CDR2 reads ANQGSEA. DNA of the CDR3: TGCAGCGTTTCCGACAGGGGTTTCGGAACCGGGGAGCTGTTTTTT. Protein sequence: CSVSDRGFGTGELFF.

This clonotype was counted between two and nine times. The rearrangement uses TRBV21-1 and TRBJ1-1; TRBD1 is taken as the D call from the table, unchecked against the DNA. TRBV21-1 is recorded as a pseudogene. The CDR3 consists of 13 residues. CDR3 sequence reads: CARRTGTNTEAFF. For the CDR3, the DNA is TGTGCCCGCCGGACAGGGACTAACACTGAAGCTTTCTTT.

V gene TRBV5-1 combines with J gene TRBJ2-1; D unclear. The germline CDR1 and CDR2 sequences are SGHRS and YFSETQ. V was pared by 0 bases and J by 9 bases, with 13 bases between. CDR3 length equals 14 residues. CDR3 sequence reads: CASSLVIRIGEQFF. The CDR3 DNA follows: TGCGCCAGCAGCTTGGTGATAAGAATTGGTGAGCAGTTCTTC.

The table lists this clonotype with many counts. Here the CDR3 reads CASSYSRTQNIQYF. DNA for the CDR3: TGTGCCAGCAGTTACTCTAGGACTCAAAACATTCAGTACTTC. The genes are TRBV6-5 and TRBJ2-4; weak D call: TRBD2 (5 bases). The germline V and J ends were trimmed by 0 bases and 5 bases, with 8 bases remaining between them. The germline V gene has CDR1 MNHEY and CDR2 SVGAGI. The CDR3 loop spans 14 amino acids.

The chain carries TRBV12-3 or TRBV12-4 and TRBJ2-1; unclear D gene. This CDR3 has 14 amino acids. With 3 bases removed from V and 4 bases from J, the gap between germline ends came to 10 bases. The CDR3 spells CASSFLGRYNEQFF. The CDR3 DNA reads as TGTGCCAGCAGTTTTCTAGGACGGTACAATGAGCAGTTCTTC.

The rearrangement links TRBV4-1 to TRBJ2-3; tentative D call: TRBD1 (5 bases). The V gene's germline CDR1 is MGHRA and CDR2 YSYEKL. V lost 0 bases, J lost 3 bases, and 10 bases lay in between. CDR3 size: 15 residues. The CDR3 DNA sequence: TGCGCCAGCAGCCAAGATTTGGACAAAACAGATACGCAGTATTTT. It codes for CASSQDLDKTDTQYF.

CDR3 sequence (DNA): TGTGCCATCAGTGAGCTAGCGGGAGGGCCAGGTACCGGGGAGCTGTTTTTT. This gives the protein CAISELAGGPGTGELFF. The rearrangement links TRBV10-3 to TRBJ2-2, with 12 positions matching TRBD2. J lost 5 bases, V lost 2 bases, and 6 bases had no gene match. CDR1 is ENHRY, CDR2 SYGVKD, per germline. This CDR3 region has 17 residues.